This T cell receptor beta chain appears in the sequencing data of a study of Graves' ophthalmopathy and Graves' hyperthyroidism. Findings of the study overall: In blood appeared most of the expanded thyroid clonotypes whose frequency exceeded 0.001.

The authors amplified TCR beta CDR3 regions, and they did so from RNA transcripts for repertoire sequencing. The first round was an RT-PCR with HTBI primers, and the second round was a multiplex PCR. MiXCR was run by TCRdb on the multiplex PCR reads, yielding one entry per CDR3 protein. The sample carries 300,000 to 400,000 distinct CDR3 sequences, about a sixth recorded once. V was shortened by 0 bases and J by 4 bases, with 19 bases between the two germline ends. Germline CDR1 GTSNPN, CDR2 SVGIG (reference sequence). The CDR3 has 16 amino acids. This clonotype showed up many times. The target antigen is unknown.

The TCR comes from an adult woman with stable Graves' hyperthyroidism. The sequencing input was peripheral blood. This sequence joins TRBV30 and TRBJ2-7; possible D gene TRBD2, 6 bases. The CDR3 sequence is CAWSVPGEISGYEQYF. The CDR3 DNA reads as TGTGCCTGGAGTGTACCGGGGGAGATAAGCGGGTACGAGCAGTACTTC.